The clone carrying this T cell receptor beta chain was found many times. Antigen: not known. The data stem from a study of identical twins. Study-level points and caveats: Twin-shared out-of-frame alpha sequences showed excess low generation probability.

V shed 3 bases and J shed 1 base, with 8 bases lying between them. Per the germline V gene, CDR1 is KGHDR and CDR2 is SFDVKD. The CDR3 sequence is 14 residues long. TCRdb reanalysed the 5' RACE reads using MiXCR and keeps one entry per CDR3 protein. The data hold about 430,000 distinct CDR3 sequences, with roughly 18% observed a single time. V gene TRBV24-1 combines with J gene TRBJ2-5, with D unclear. Source material: naive T cells sorted from blood. This receptor was obtained from a man aged 45-60 years in good health. CDR3 nucleotides: TGTGCCACCAGTGATCGCTGGGCCCAAGAGACCCAGTACTTC. As protein: CATSDRWAQETQYF.